The 21 T cell receptor beta chains below all came from one sample that was sequenced in a study of T cell changes during pregnancy in multiple sclerosis. Assay: immunoSEQ multiplex PCR; the TCRdb copy retains only in-frame clones and omits some. The top ten clones hold approximately 6.2% of a sample with 25,000 to 35,000 clones, around nine tenths of them seen once. The material was CD8+ T cells from peripheral blood mononuclear cells, obtained before pregnancy. The receptor set was obtained from a female donor with multiple sclerosis, enrolled in a pregnancy study.

The chain is built from TRBV6-4 and TRBJ2-1; D remains ambiguous. V gave up 3 bases and J gave up 10 bases, with 13 bases separating them. CDR3 length: 13 residues. Germline values: CDR1 MRHNA, CDR2 SNTAGT. The CDR3 DNA follows: TGTGCCAGCAGTGAAGACGACCTCGGGGAGCAGTTCTTC. This translates into CASSEDDLGEQFF.

This sequence joins TRBV28 and TRBJ2-5, with D perhaps TRBD1 (6 bases). Trimming pared 1 base from V and 1 base from J, leaving 7 bases between. The CDR3 runs to 14 residues. Germline V CDR1 and CDR2: MDHEN, SYDVKM. The CDR3 loop is CASSLSDSQETQYF. The CDR3, as DNA: TGTGCCAGCAGTTTATCGGACAGCCAAGAGACCCAGTACTTC.

V gene TRBV27 combines with J gene TRBJ2-7, with D tentatively TRBD1 (5 bases). Per germline, CDR1 MNHEY and CDR2 SMNVEV (reference sequence). V lost 1 base and J lost 5, with 12 bases in between. The CDR3 length is 14 residues. The chain's CDR3 is CASSLWAGIDEQYF. CDR3 DNA sequence: TGTGCCAGCAGTTTATGGGCAGGGATCGACGAGCAGTACTTC.

The rearrangement uses TRBV15 and TRBJ2-2, with D possibly matching TRBD2 (6 bases). Germline-derived CDR1 and CDR2 are LNHNV and YYDKDF (reference sequence). Trimming took 2 bases from V and 2 from J, leaving 18 bases between them. The length of the CDR3 is 18 residues. Here the CDR3 DNA reads TGTGCCACCAGCAGAAGAGGCGGGGCGCTGCCAAACACCGGGGAGCTGTTTTTT. This encodes CATSRRGGALPNTGELFF.

CDR3 in amino acids: CASSLISSQRPRGFDSYNEQFF. For the CDR3, the DNA is TGTGCCAGCAGCTTAATCTCATCCCAGCGGCCTCGGGGTTTTGACTCCTACAATGAGCAGTTCTTC. This sequence joins TRBV7-3 and TRBJ2-1; possibly TRBD2 for D (5 bases). V was clipped by 1 base and J by 0 bases, with 28 bases between them. The CDR3 consists of 22 residues. Germline V gene lookup returns CDR1 SGHTA and CDR2 FQGTGA.

The genes are TRBV7-2 and TRBJ2-7; 11 nucleotides line up with TRBD2. The V gene's germline CDR1 is SGHTA and CDR2 FQGNSA. The trim removed 1 base at V and 3 bases at J, leaving 8 bases unmatched. The CDR3 sequence is 17 residues long. CDR3 sequence: CASSLDSGRASVYEQYF. The CDR3 coding sequence is TGTGCCAGCAGCTTAGATAGCGGGAGGGCCTCTGTCTACGAGCAGTACTTC.

CDR3 DNA sequence: TGCGCCAGCAGCCAAGATTCCCGGGGAGGAAACACCATATATTTT. Protein: CASSQDSRGGNTIYF. The rearrangement uses TRBV4-3 and TRBJ1-3; no clear D. The V end lost 0 bases, the J end lost 4 bases, and 10 bases lay between the germline ends. The CDR3 sequence is 15 residues long. CDR1 and CDR2 from the germline V gene are LGHNA and YSLEER.

The J gene is TRBJ1-1, the V gene TRBV19; TRBD1 matches 8 bases. The germline gives CDR1 LNHDA, CDR2 SQIVND (reference sequence). V lost 5 bases and J lost 2; bases outside the gene matches: 7. This CDR3 has 15 amino acids. The CDR3 protein is CASSLRTGINTEAFF. CDR3 DNA: TGTGCCAGTAGTCTTCGGACAGGGATAAACACTGAAGCTTTCTTT. The variable domain in full, completed from reference TRBV19 and TRBJ1-1, reads DGGITQSPKYLFRKEGQNVTLSCEQNLNHDAMYWYRQDPGQGLRLIYYSQIVNDFQKGDIAEGYSVSREKKESFPLTVTSAQKNPTAFYLCASSLRTGINTEAFFGQGTRLTVV.

This clone was detected a few times. The chain carries TRBV7-3 and TRBJ1-1; D is unclear. The CDR3 spans 14 residues. Germline V CDR1 and CDR2: SGHTA, FQGTGA. V was trimmed by 5 bases and J by 0 bases, leaving 10 bases between them. The CDR3 DNA reads as TGTGCCAGCAGCCCAAGTCTAATGAACACTGAAGCTTTCTTT. Its translation: CASSPSLMNTEAFF.

A single count supports this clone. V gene TRBV6-5 combines with J gene TRBJ2-7, with 14 positions matching TRBD2. With 5 bases clipped from V and 4 bases from J, the junction kept 4 bases outside the gene matches. Germline-derived CDR1 and CDR2 are MNHEY and SVGAGI. There are 15 residues in the CDR3. CDR3 nucleotides: TGTGCCAGCAGTCGAGGGACTAGCGGGAGTTACGAGCAGTACTTC. This encodes CASSRGTSGSYEQYF.

This clone was counted a single time. V is TRBV29-1 and J is TRBJ2-1, with TRBD2 identical over 7 bases. With V trimmed by 6 bases and J by 4 bases, 6 bases remained unmatched. The CDR3 sequence is 13 residues long. CDR1 is SQVTM, CDR2 ANQGSEA, per germline. The CDR3 coding sequence is TGCAGCGTAAGAACTAGCGCTTACAATGAGCAGTTCTTC. The encoded protein is CSVRTSAYNEQFF.

In its sample, this clone was seen a few times. The chain has TRBV27 and TRBJ2-7; 12 bases match TRBD2. The V and J ends lost 5 bases and 4 bases, in that order; junction bases with no gene match: 6. The CDR3 is made up of 15 amino acids. The germline gives CDR1 MNHEY, CDR2 SMNVEV (reference sequence). This chain's CDR3 is CASSPTSGSFYEQYF. The CDR3 nucleotides read TGTGCCAGCAGTCCGACTAGCGGGAGTTTTTACGAGCAGTACTTC.

The J gene is TRBJ2-2, the V gene TRBV6-1; 7 positions match TRBD2. J was trimmed by 3 bases and V by 4 bases; bases with no gene match: 2. CDR1 MNHNS and CDR2 SASEGT come from the germline V gene. The CDR3 has 14 residues. The CDR3 sequence is CASSVGGDTGELFF. CDR3 nucleotide sequence: TGTGCCAGCAGTGTTGGGGGGGACACCGGGGAGCTGTTTTTT.

This clone was counted a single time. The chain carries TRBV9 and TRBJ1-2; possible D gene TRBD1, 6 bases. CDR1 and CDR2 (germline): SGDLS, YYNGEE. The CDR3 is made up of 17 amino acids. V lost 0 bases, J lost 4 bases, and 19 bases lay in between. CDR3 residues: CASSVAPLTDSAYGYTF. Here the CDR3 DNA reads TGTGCCAGCAGCGTAGCACCCCTCACGGACAGCGCCTATGGCTACACCTTC.

CDR3 DNA: TGCAGCGTACCGGGACACCGCGACGGCAAAAACATTCAGTACTTC. Amino acid sequence: CSVPGHRDGKNIQYF. The rearrangement links TRBV29-1 to TRBJ2-4, with D perhaps TRBD1 (6 bases). The CDR3 is 15 amino acids. V was pared by 6 bases and J by 3 bases, with 18 bases between. Germline lookup yields CDR1 SQVTM and CDR2 ANQGSEA.

This chain joins TRBV6-5 and TRBJ1-1; D call uncertain. V shed 5 bases and J shed 8 bases, with 15 bases lying between them. CDR1 and CDR2 (germline): MNHEY, SVGAGI. The CDR3 spans 13 residues. The CDR3 sequence: CASSANRESEAFF. CDR3 nucleotides: TGTGCCAGCAGTGCCAATCGGGAATCCGAAGCTTTCTTT.

This clone is medium-sized within its sample. This chain uses TRBV15 with TRBJ2-1; 13 bases fit TRBD2. V lost 1 base and J lost 6; bases outside the gene matches: 0. Germline V gene sequence: CDR1 LNHNV, CDR2 YYDKDF (reference sequence). CDR3 length equals 15 residues. The CDR3 DNA follows: TGTGCCACCAGCAGAGGGACTAGCGGGAGCAATGAGCAGTTCTTC. Translation: CATSRGTSGSNEQFF.

This chain links TRBV6-4 with TRBJ2-1, with 7 bases fitting TRBD2. The CDR3 loop spans 13 amino acids. Trimming removed 2 bases from V and 9 bases from J; junction bases left unmatched: 4. Germline CDR1 MRHNA, CDR2 SNTAGT. The CDR3 protein is CASSDGTMREQFF. The CDR3 DNA is TGTGCCAGCAGTGACGGGACTATGCGTGAGCAGTTCTTC.

The rearrangement joins TRBV4-1 to TRBJ2-7, with D unresolved. CDR1 MGHRA and CDR2 YSYEKL come from the germline V gene. The V and J ends lost 1 base and 2 bases respectively, with 15 bases between them. The CDR3 runs 16 residues. The DNA of the CDR3 is TGCGCCAGCAGCCAAGTTGTCGGTACCCCCACCTACGAGCAGTACTTC. Residues: CASSQVVGTPTYEQYF.

This chain connects TRBV6-4 to TRBJ2-1, with TRBD2 matching 11 bases. CDR1 and CDR2 from the germline V gene are MRHNA and SNTAGT. Germline trimming cut 5 bases from V and 6 bases from J; bases unmatched to any gene: 6. CDR3 length: 15 residues. The CDR3 DNA is TGTGCCAGCAGTCCTACCGGGACTAGCGGCAATGAGCAGTTCTTC. Translation gives CASSPTGTSGNEQFF.

The V call is TRBV13, the J call TRBJ1-2; D is ambiguous. V lost 1 base and J 4 bases, leaving 4 bases between the germline ends. CDR3 length: 12 amino acids. Germline V CDR1 and CDR2: PRHDT, FYEKMQ (reference sequence). The CDR3 sequence is CASSLASYGYTF. The CDR3 DNA reads TGTGCCAGCAGCTTAGCGTCCTATGGCTACACCTTC. Drawing the rest from reference TRBV13 and TRBJ1-2, the complete variable domain is AAGVIQSPRHLIKEKRETATLKCYPIPRHDTVYWYQQGPGQDPQFLISFYEKMQSDKGSIPDRFSAQQFSDYHSELNMSSLELGDSALYFCASSLASYGYTFGSGTRLTVV.